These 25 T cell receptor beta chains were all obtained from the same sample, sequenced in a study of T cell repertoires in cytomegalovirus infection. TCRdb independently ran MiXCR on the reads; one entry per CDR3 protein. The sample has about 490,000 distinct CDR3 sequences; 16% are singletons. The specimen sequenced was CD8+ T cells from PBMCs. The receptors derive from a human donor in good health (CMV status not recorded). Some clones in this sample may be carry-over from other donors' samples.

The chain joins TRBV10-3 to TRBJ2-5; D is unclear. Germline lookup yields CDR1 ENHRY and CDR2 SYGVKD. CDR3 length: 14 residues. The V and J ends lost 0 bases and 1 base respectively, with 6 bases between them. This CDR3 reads CAISESVGQETQYF. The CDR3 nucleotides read TGTGCCATCAGTGAGTCGGTAGGCCAAGAGACCCAGTACTTC.

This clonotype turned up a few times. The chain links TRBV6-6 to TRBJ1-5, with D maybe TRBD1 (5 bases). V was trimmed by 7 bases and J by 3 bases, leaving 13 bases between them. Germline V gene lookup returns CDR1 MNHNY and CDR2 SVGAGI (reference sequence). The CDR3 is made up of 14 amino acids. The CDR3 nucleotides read TGTGCCAGCACCCTAGGAGGGGTCAATCAGCCCCAGCATTTT. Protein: CASTLGGVNQPQHF.

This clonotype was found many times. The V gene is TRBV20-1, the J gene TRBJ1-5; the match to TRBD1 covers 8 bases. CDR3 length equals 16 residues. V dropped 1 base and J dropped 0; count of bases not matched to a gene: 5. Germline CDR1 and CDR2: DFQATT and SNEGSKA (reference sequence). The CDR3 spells CSARAGQGLSNQPQHF. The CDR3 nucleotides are TGCAGTGCTAGAGCTGGACAGGGACTTAGCAATCAGCCCCAGCATTTT.

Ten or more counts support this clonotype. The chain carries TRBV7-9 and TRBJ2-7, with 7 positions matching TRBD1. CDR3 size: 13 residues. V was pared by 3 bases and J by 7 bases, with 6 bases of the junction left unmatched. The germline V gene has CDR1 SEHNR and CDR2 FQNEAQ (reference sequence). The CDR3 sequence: CASSFGDSREQYF. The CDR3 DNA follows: TGTGCCAGCAGCTTCGGGGACAGCCGAGAGCAGTACTTC.

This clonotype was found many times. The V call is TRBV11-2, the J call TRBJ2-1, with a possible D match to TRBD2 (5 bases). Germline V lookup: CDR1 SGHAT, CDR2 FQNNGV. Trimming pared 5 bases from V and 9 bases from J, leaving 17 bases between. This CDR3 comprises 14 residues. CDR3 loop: CASSEDGSGIEQFF. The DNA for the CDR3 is TGTGCCAGCAGCGAAGACGGGTCGGGAATTGAGCAGTTCTTC.

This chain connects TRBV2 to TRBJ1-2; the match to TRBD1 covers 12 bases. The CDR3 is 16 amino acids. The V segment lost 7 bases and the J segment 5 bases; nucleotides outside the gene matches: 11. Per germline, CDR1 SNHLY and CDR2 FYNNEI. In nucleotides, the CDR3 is TGTGCCAGCATTTCACCGGGACAGGGGGCAGATTATGGCTACACCTTC. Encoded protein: CASISPGQGADYGYTF. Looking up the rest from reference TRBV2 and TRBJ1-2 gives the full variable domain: EPEVTQTPSHQVTQMGQEVILRCVPISNHLYFYWYRQILGQKVEFLVSFYNNEISEKSEIFDDQFSVERPDGSNFTLKIRSTKLEDSAMYFCASISPGQGADYGYTFGSGTRLTVV.

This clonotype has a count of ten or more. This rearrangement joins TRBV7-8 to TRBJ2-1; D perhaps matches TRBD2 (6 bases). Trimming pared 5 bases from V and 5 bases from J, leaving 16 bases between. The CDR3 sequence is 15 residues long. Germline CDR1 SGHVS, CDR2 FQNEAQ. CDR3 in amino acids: CASSTRGSGDNEQFF. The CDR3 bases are TGTGCCAGCAGCACTCGGGGGAGCGGAGACAATGAGCAGTTCTTC.

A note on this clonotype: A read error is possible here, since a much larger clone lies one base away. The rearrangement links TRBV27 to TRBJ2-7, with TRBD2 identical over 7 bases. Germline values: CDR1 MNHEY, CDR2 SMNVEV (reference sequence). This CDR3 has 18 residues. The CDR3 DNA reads TGTACCAGCAGTTCCCACGTGACGGCTAGCGGTCTCTCCTACGAGCAGTACTTC. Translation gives CTSSSHVTASGLSYEQYF.

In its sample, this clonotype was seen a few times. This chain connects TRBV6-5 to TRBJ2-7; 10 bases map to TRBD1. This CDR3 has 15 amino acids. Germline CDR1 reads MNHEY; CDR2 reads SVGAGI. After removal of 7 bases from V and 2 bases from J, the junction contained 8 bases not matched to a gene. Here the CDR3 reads CASKPGQGYPYEQYF. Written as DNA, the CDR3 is TGTGCCAGCAAACCGGGACAGGGGTACCCCTACGAGCAGTACTTC.

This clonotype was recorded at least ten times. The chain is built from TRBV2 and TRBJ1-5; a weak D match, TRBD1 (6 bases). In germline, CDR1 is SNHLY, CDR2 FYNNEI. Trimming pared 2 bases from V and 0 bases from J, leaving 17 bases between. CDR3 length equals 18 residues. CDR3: CASSELFGTPYSNQPQHF. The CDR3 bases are TGTGCCAGCAGTGAATTGTTTGGGACACCCTATAGCAATCAGCCCCAGCATTTT.

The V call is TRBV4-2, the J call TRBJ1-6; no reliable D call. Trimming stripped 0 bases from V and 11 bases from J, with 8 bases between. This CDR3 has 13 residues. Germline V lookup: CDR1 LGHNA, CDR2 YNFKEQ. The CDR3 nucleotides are TGTGCCAGCAGCCAAGATGCGGATCCACCCCTCCACTTT. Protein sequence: CASSQDADPPLHF.

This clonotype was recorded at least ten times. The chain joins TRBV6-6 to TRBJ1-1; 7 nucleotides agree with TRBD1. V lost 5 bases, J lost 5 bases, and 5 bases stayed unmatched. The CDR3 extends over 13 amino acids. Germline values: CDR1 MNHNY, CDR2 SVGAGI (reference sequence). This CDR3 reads CASSPRGSTEAFF. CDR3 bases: TGTGCCAGCAGTCCCAGGGGGAGTACTGAAGCTTTCTTT.

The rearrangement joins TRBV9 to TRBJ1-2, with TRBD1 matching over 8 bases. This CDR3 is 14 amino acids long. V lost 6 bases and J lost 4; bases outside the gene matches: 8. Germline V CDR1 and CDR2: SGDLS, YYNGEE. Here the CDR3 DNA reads TGTGCCAGCACTTCGACAGGGGAGGGCTATGGCTACACCTTC. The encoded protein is CASTSTGEGYGYTF.

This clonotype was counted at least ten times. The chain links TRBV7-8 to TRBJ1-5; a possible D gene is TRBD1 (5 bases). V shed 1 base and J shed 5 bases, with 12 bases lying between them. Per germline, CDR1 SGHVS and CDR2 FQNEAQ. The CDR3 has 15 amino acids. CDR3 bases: TGTGCCAGCAGCTTAGATCCGGACAACTATCAGCCCCAGCATTTT. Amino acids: CASSLDPDNYQPQHF.

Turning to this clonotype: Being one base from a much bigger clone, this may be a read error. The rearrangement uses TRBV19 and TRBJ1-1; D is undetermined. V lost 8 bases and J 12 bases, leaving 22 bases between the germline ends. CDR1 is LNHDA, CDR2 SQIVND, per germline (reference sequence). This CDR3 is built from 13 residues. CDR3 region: CASWTSEKSYSFF. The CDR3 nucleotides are TGTGCCAGTTGGACCTCGGAGAAATCCTATTCTTTCTTT.

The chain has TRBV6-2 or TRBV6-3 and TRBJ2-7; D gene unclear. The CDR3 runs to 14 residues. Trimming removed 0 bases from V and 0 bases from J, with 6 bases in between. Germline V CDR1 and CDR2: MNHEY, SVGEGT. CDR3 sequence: CASSYSPNSYEQYF. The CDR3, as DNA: TGTGCCAGCAGTTACTCGCCGAACTCCTACGAGCAGTACTTC.

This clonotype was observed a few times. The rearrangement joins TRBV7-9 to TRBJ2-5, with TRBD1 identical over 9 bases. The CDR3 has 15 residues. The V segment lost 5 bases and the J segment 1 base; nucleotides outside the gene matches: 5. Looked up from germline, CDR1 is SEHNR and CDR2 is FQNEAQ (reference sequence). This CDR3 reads CASSTRDRVQETQYF. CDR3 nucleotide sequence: TGTGCCAGCAGCACCCGGGACAGGGTCCAAGAGACCCAGTACTTC.

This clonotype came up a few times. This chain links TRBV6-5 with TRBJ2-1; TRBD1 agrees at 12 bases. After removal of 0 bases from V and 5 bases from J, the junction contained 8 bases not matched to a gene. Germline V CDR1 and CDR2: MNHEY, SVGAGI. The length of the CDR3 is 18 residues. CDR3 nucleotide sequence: TGTGCCAGCAGTTACTCGGGACAGGGGGCCGATGACGACAATGAGCAGTTCTTC. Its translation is CASSYSGQGADDDNEQFF.

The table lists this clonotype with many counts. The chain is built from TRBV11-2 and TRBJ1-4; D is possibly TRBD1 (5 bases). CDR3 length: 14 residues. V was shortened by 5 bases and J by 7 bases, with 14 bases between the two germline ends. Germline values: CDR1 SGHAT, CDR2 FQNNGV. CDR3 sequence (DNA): TGTGCCAGCAGCACCCGGGACGGAACTGAAAAACTGTTTTTT. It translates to CASSTRDGTEKLFF.

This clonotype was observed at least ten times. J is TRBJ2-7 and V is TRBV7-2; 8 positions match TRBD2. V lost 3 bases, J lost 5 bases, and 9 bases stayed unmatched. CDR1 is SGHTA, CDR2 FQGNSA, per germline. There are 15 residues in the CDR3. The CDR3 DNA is TGTGCCAGCAGCTTCAACGGGAGGGGAGGGAACGAGCAGTACTTC. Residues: CASSFNGRGGNEQYF.

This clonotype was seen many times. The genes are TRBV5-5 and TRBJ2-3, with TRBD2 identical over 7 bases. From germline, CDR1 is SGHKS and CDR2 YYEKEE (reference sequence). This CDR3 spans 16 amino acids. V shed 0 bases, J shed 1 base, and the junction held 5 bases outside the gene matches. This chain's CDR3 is CASSLVGLAGTDTQYF. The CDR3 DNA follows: TGTGCCAGCAGCTTGGTCGGGCTAGCGGGCACAGATACGCAGTATTTT.

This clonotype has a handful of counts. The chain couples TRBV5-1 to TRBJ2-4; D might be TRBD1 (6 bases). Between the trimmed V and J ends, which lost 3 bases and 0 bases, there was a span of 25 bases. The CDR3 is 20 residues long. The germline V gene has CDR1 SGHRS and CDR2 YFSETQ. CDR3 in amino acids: CASSSTPWDNPRLAKNIQYF. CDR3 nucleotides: TGCGCCAGCAGCTCAACCCCATGGGACAACCCGAGGTTAGCCAAAAACATTCAGTACTTC.

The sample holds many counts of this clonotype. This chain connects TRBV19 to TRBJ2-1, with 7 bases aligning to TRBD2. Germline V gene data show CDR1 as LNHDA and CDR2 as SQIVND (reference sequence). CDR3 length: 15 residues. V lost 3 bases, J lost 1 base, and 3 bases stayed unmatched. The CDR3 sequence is CASSIGGMSYNEQFF. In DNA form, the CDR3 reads TGTGCCAGTAGTATCGGGGGGATGTCCTACAATGAGCAGTTCTTC.

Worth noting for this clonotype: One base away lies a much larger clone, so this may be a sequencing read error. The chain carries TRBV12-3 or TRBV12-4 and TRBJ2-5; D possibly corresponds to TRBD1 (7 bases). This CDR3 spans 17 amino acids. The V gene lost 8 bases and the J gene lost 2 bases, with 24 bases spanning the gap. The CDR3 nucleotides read TGTGCCAGCGGCCCGAGACAGGGAGGCCCCCTACAAGAGACCCAGTACTTC. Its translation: CASGPRQGGPLQETQYF.

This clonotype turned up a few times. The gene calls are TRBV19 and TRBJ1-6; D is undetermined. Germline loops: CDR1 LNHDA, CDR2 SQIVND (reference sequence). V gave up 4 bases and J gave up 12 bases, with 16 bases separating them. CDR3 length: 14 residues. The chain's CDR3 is CASSTTGSPLPLHF. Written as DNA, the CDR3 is TGTGCCAGTAGTACCACCGGGAGCCCCTTACCCCTCCACTTT.